The 26 T cell receptor beta chains given below trace back to one sample, sequenced in a study of cytomegalovirus exposure and HLA in healthy donors. Produced via immunoSEQ multiplex PCR; TCRdb's table is partial and in-frame only. The sample shows about 66,000 clones, 90% to 97% of them seen only once. The sample taken for sequencing was PBMCs. The receptors were sampled from a man aged 18 to 29 in good health and CMV-seronegative.

This clone has only one observation. The chain combines TRBV4-1 with TRBJ2-1; 7 nucleotides agree with TRBD1. J was trimmed by 6 bases and V by 2 bases; bases with no gene match: 22. Germline CDR1 and CDR2: MGHRA and YSYEKL. The CDR3 length is 20 residues. The CDR3 sequence: CASSQPQLKRNRGRSNEQFF. The CDR3 nucleotides read TGCGCCAGCAGCCAACCGCAGCTAAAAAGAAACAGGGGCCGTTCCAATGAGCAGTTCTTC.

V gene TRBV4-1 combines with J gene TRBJ1-5, with D maybe TRBD1 (5 bases). Germline loops: CDR1 MGHRA, CDR2 YSYEKL. Trimming stripped 3 bases from V and 4 bases from J, with 16 bases between. There are 16 residues in the CDR3. CDR3 amino acids: CASSHPRRRGNQPQHF. The CDR3 nucleotides read TGCGCCAGCAGCCACCCCCGGAGGAGGGGAAATCAGCCCCAGCATTTT.

V usage is TRBV6-1 and J usage is TRBJ2-7, with 14 nucleotides matching TRBD2. Germline assignment: CDR1 MNHNS and CDR2 SASEGT. CDR3 length: 17 amino acids. The V gene end was trimmed by 3 bases and the J gene end by 2 bases; junction bases not matched to a gene: 6. CDR3 coding DNA: TGTGCCAGCAGTGATCGACTAGCGGGAGGGCCCCCCTACGAGCAGTACTTC. Residues: CASSDRLAGGPPYEQYF.

V gene TRBV28 combines with J gene TRBJ2-7; 8 nucleotides match TRBD1. V trimming: 6 bases; J trimming: 3 bases; junction bases outside the gene matches: 7. CDR1 MDHEN and CDR2 SYDVKM come from the germline V gene. This CDR3 has 14 amino acids. The CDR3 nucleotides are TGTGCCAGCAGCACGCCGGGGACAGGCTACGAGCAGTACTTC. Protein product: CASSTPGTGYEQYF. Together with reference TRBV28 and TRBJ2-7, the CDR3 gives the full variable domain: DVKVTQSSRYLVKRTGEKVFLECVQDMDHENMFWYRQDPGLGLRLIYFSYDVKMKEKGDIPEGYSVSREKKERFSLILESASTNQTSMYLCASSTPGTGYEQYFGPGTRLTVT.

The chain couples TRBV6-1 to TRBJ2-7, with D tentatively TRBD1 (6 bases). CDR1 and CDR2 from the germline V gene are MNHNS and SASEGT. The germline V and J ends were trimmed by 8 bases and 2 bases, with 10 bases remaining between them. CDR3 length equals 12 residues. This CDR3 reads CASGYRAYEQYF. CDR3 DNA: TGTGCCAGCGGGTACAGGGCCTACGAGCAGTACTTC.

The rearrangement uses TRBV5-8 and TRBJ2-3; possibly TRBD1 for D (5 bases). The germline V gene has CDR1 SGHTS and CDR2 YDEGEE. The CDR3 is 14 amino acids. V was pared by 4 bases and J by 8 bases, with 17 bases between. CDR3 in DNA: TGTGCCAGCAGCATCAGACAGAACCTCCGTACGCAGTATTTT. Translating it yields CASSIRQNLRTQYF.

The chain employs TRBV30 and TRBJ2-3; TRBD2 agrees at 8 bases. The germline gives CDR1 GTSNPN, CDR2 SVGIG (reference sequence). V gave up 6 bases and J gave up 6 bases; unmatched junction bases: 8. This CDR3 is 13 amino acids long. The CDR3 DNA reads as TGTGCCTGCATAGCGGGACGCCCGGATACGCAGTATTTT. Encoded protein: CACIAGRPDTQYF.

The rearrangement links TRBV7-9 to TRBJ2-2; perhaps TRBD1 as D (6 bases). The CDR3 spans 17 residues. The V and J ends lost 10 bases and 6 bases respectively, with 27 bases between them. Per germline, CDR1 SEHNR and CDR2 FQNEAQ (reference sequence). For the CDR3, the DNA is TGTGCCACCCCTGCGACAGGATATCCTAAAGGACCCGGGGAGCTGTTTTTT. Encoded protein: CATPATGYPKGPGELFF.

V gene TRBV28 combines with J gene TRBJ2-4, with D possibly TRBD1 on 6 matching bases. The germline gives CDR1 MDHEN, CDR2 SYDVKM. Between the trimmed V and J ends, which lost 5 bases and 3 bases, there was a span of 14 bases. This CDR3 is 15 amino acids long. CDR3 in DNA: TGTGCCAGCAGTCCCATTGGGGGCGGCAAAAACATTCAGTACTTC. Translated: CASSPIGGGKNIQYF.

The chain couples TRBV28 to TRBJ1-1, with a possible D match to TRBD1 (5 bases). CDR1 is MDHEN, CDR2 SYDVKM, per germline. Trimming left V 6 bases short and J 6 bases short, with 8 bases between. The CDR3 totals 11 residues. The CDR3 DNA sequence: TGTGCCAGCAGCCGGGGGGCTGAAGCTTTCTTT. It translates to CASSRGAEAFF.

V is TRBV21-1 and J is TRBJ2-7; TRBD1, the D gene given by the table, was not confirmed from the DNA. TRBV21-1 corresponds to a pseudogene. This CDR3 is 15 amino acids long. The CDR3 is CASSKGQTGQGEQYF. The CDR3, as DNA: TGTGCCAGCAGCAAAGGGCAGACAGGTCAAGGAGAGCAGTACTTC.

The chain recombines TRBV2 with TRBJ1-5, with TRBD1 identical over 11 bases. Germline V gene data show CDR1 as SNHLY and CDR2 as FYNNEI. J was trimmed by 6 bases and V by 8 bases; bases with no gene match: 6. This CDR3 comprises 14 residues. CDR3 region: CASWTGGLSQPQHF. The CDR3 DNA sequence: TGTGCCAGCTGGACAGGGGGCCTGAGTCAGCCCCAGCATTTT.

The chain combines TRBV6-5 with TRBJ2-1; possible D gene TRBD2, 7 bases. Germline values: CDR1 MNHEY, CDR2 SVGAGI. Trimming took 6 bases from V and 15 from J, leaving 21 bases between them. The CDR3 is made up of 13 amino acids. CDR3 loop: CASRTTGLGGLFF. In DNA, the CDR3 is TGTGCCAGCAGAACGACAGGTTTGGGGGGGCTGTTCTTC.

This clone has a single count. The chain carries TRBV13 and TRBJ1-1; D gene uncertain. Deletions cut 5 bases from V and 3 bases from J, with 13 bases between. CDR1 is PRHDT and CDR2 is FYEKMQ in the germline V gene (reference sequence). This CDR3 region has 14 residues. The chain's CDR3 is CASSRWSGDTEAFF. CDR3 DNA: TGTGCCAGCAGCCGCTGGTCCGGGGACACTGAAGCTTTCTTT.

This chain links TRBV14 with TRBJ1-4; 7 nucleotides line up with TRBD1. CDR1 and CDR2 (germline): SGHDN, FVKESK. CDR3 length: 17 residues. Trimming cost V 3 bases and J 7 bases; bases outside gene matches: 14. The CDR3 DNA follows: TGTGCCAGCAGCCACTCGGCCTACTCAACAGGGGTTGAAAAACTGTTTTTT. Its translation: CASSHSAYSTGVEKLFF.

J is TRBJ2-6 and V is TRBV9; 7 nucleotides line up with TRBD2. This CDR3 region has 17 residues. Trimming cost V 4 bases and J 0 bases; bases outside gene matches: 7. Germline V gene data show CDR1 as SGDLS and CDR2 as YYNGEE. The CDR3 loop is CASSPGGGYSGANVLTF. CDR3 DNA: TGTGCCAGCAGCCCTGGGGGGGGATACTCTGGGGCCAACGTCCTGACTTTC. Supplemented by reference TRBV9 and TRBJ2-6, the full variable domain reads DSGVTQTPKHLITATGQRVTLRCSPRSGDLSVYWYQQSLDQGLQFLIQYYNGEERAKGNILERFSAQQFPDLHSELNLSSLELGDSALYFCASSPGGGYSGANVLTFGAGSRLTVL.

J is TRBJ2-7 and V is TRBV5-1; maybe TRBD2 (6 bases). V dropped 4 bases and J dropped 6 bases, with 11 bases sitting between them. The CDR3 sequence is 12 residues long. Looked up from germline, CDR1 is SGHRS and CDR2 is YFSETQ. CDR3 in amino acids: CASSHPEGEQYF. The DNA for the CDR3 is TGCGCCAGCAGCCACCCGGAGGGCGAGCAGTACTTC.

This rearrangement joins TRBV6-1 to TRBJ2-5; perhaps TRBD2 as D (6 bases). Germline V gene sequence: CDR1 MNHNS, CDR2 SASEGT. The V end was cut by 8 bases, the J end by 3 bases, with 19 bases between. The CDR3 covers 15 residues. CDR3 bases: TGTGCCAGCGCCTTCGGGAGTATCCTTAAAGAGACCCAGTACTTC. Translated, it gives CASAFGSILKETQYF.

This chain joins TRBV27 and TRBJ1-4; D not resolved. The V end was cut by 5 bases, the J end by 4 bases, with 11 bases between. There are 14 residues in the CDR3. CDR1 MNHEY and CDR2 SMNVEV come from the germline V gene (reference sequence). CDR3 in DNA: TGTGCCAGCAGTAAAACGGGGAGTAATGAAAAACTGTTTTTT. Translation: CASSKTGSNEKLFF.

The CDR3 bases are TGTGCCAGCAGTTTGGGGGGGGGCGAGCAGTACTTC. Translated, it gives CASSLGGGEQYF. The J gene is TRBJ2-7, the V gene TRBV28, with 7 bases aligning to TRBD2. J gave up 6 bases and V 3 bases, and 2 bases lay outside the gene matches. This CDR3 is built from 12 residues. The V gene's germline CDR1 is MDHEN and CDR2 SYDVKM.

The chain couples TRBV5-1 to TRBJ2-1; TRBD2 aligns across 8 bases. Germline V gene lookup returns CDR1 SGHRS and CDR2 YFSETQ. The CDR3 is 16 residues long. Trimming at V came to 3 bases and at J to 5 bases, leaving 10 bases not matched to a gene. CDR3 residues: CASSSGREGSNNEQFF. The DNA for the CDR3 is TGCGCCAGCAGCTCTGGCCGGGAGGGTTCCAACAATGAGCAGTTCTTC.

The chain carries TRBV5-1 and TRBJ2-7, with D tentatively TRBD2 (5 bases). Trimming took 4 bases from V and 0 from J, leaving 8 bases between them. The CDR3 covers 13 residues. Germline V lookup: CDR1 SGHRS, CDR2 YFSETQ. CDR3: CASSPRDSYEQYF. The CDR3 coding sequence is TGCGCCAGCAGCCCCCGGGACTCCTACGAGCAGTACTTC.

The CDR3 loop is CASSQGLTLNNEQFF. The CDR3 DNA follows: TGCGCCAGCAGCCAGGGACTAACCCTAAACAATGAGCAGTTCTTC. The rearrangement links TRBV4-3 to TRBJ2-1; 7 bases are a match to TRBD2. The CDR3 contains 15 residues. CDR1 and CDR2 (germline): LGHNA, YSLEER. J gave up 5 bases and V 3 bases, and 7 bases lay outside the gene matches.

The CDR3 DNA reads TGCAGCGTTGCGGGGGGGGGCGAATTTCCCTACGAGCAGTACTTC. It codes for CSVAGGGEFPYEQYF. The chain employs TRBV29-1 and TRBJ2-7; TRBD2 matches 8 bases. The V segment lost 4 bases and the J segment 2 bases; nucleotides outside the gene matches: 10. The CDR3 sequence is 15 residues long. CDR1 and CDR2 (germline): SQVTM, ANQGSEA.

The chain has TRBV2 and TRBJ2-7; the D gene is possibly TRBD2 (6 bases). Germline V gene lookup returns CDR1 SNHLY and CDR2 FYNNEI. The CDR3 consists of 14 residues. V gave up 4 bases and J gave up 0 bases, with 10 bases separating them. CDR3 residues: CASSGPGVSYEQYF. The DNA for the CDR3 is TGTGCCAGCAGTGGACCGGGAGTCTCCTACGAGCAGTACTTC.

The chain carries TRBV5-4 and TRBJ1-1; D is unresolved. The CDR3 is made up of 12 amino acids. Trimming stripped 3 bases from V and 4 bases from J, with 7 bases between. Germline assignment: CDR1 SGHNT and CDR2 YYREEE (reference sequence). In DNA form, the CDR3 reads TGTGCCAGCAGCTGGAGGTTCACTGAAGCTTTCTTT. Its protein product is CASSWRFTEAFF.